The 14 T cell receptor beta chains below come from one sample, sequenced in a study of cytomegalovirus exposure and HLA in healthy donors. Primers included in the PCR were 60 Vbeta and 13 Jbeta primers. Assay: immunoSEQ multiplex PCR; the TCRdb copy retains only in-frame clones and omits some. The table includes about 120,000 clones, 60% to 80% detected once. Sequenced sample: PBMCs. These receptor sequences come from a human donor in good health.

The chain couples TRBV5-4 to TRBJ2-1; the match to TRBD2 covers 10 bases. The V segment lost 3 bases and the J segment 7 bases; nucleotides outside the gene matches: 7. From germline, CDR1 is SGHNT and CDR2 YYREEE (reference sequence). The CDR3 is 15 amino acids. The CDR3 nucleotides are TGTGCCAGCAGCTCCGGGGGTAGCGGGAGGAATGAGCAGTTCTTC. This encodes CASSSGGSGRNEQFF.

This chain joins TRBV11-2 and TRBJ2-2, with TRBD1 matching 8 bases. CDR1 is SGHAT and CDR2 is FQNNGV in the germline V gene. The V segment lost 5 bases and the J segment 6 bases; nucleotides outside the gene matches: 8. This CDR3 has 15 amino acids. CDR3 coding DNA: TGTGCCAGCAGCCTGAGACAGGGGTGGCCCGGGGAGCTGTTTTTT. Translated: CASSLRQGWPGELFF. Full variable domain (outside the CDR3, taken from reference TRBV11-2 and TRBJ2-2): EAGVAQSPRYKIIEKRQSVAFWCNPISGHATLYWYQQILGQGPKLLIQFQNNGVVDDSQLPKDRFSAERLKGVDSTLKIQPAKLEDSAVYLCASSLRQGWPGELFFGEGSRLTVL.

This clone was detected only once. The V gene is TRBV14, the J gene TRBJ2-7; D gene ambiguous. V lost 1 base and J 1 base, leaving 17 bases between the germline ends. The CDR3 has 17 residues. The germline V gene encodes CDR1 SGHDN and CDR2 FVKESK. DNA of the CDR3: TGTGCCAGCAGCCAAGTGAGTCTGGCAGACAAATCCTACGAGCAGTACTTC. This encodes CASSQVSLADKSYEQYF.

The chain couples TRBV6-4 to TRBJ2-2; D remains unclear. Germline V gene lookup returns CDR1 MRHNA and CDR2 SNTAGT. The CDR3 has 15 residues. The V gene lost 3 bases and the J gene lost 5 bases, with 13 bases spanning the gap. CDR3 protein: CASSDDPPGTGELFF. CDR3 in DNA: TGTGCCAGCAGTGATGACCCACCGGGTACCGGGGAGCTGTTTTTT.

The chain is built from TRBV7-6 and TRBJ1-3; D gene unclear. V was clipped by 2 bases and J by 4 bases, with 3 bases between them. The CDR3 runs to 12 residues. Per the germline V gene, CDR1 is SGHVS and CDR2 is FNYEAQ. Written as DNA, the CDR3 is TGTGCCAGCAGCTTACTGGGAAACACCATATATTTT. Its protein is CASSLLGNTIYF.

This sequence joins TRBV5-1 and TRBJ2-1, with 9 bases fitting TRBD2. This CDR3 contains 16 residues. The germline V gene has CDR1 SGHRS and CDR2 YFSETQ. V was clipped by 0 bases and J by 1 base; unmatched bases: 2. The CDR3 reads CASSLGLAGSYNEQFF. The CDR3 DNA reads as TGCGCCAGCAGCTTGGGTCTAGCGGGATCCTACAATGAGCAGTTCTTC. Together with reference TRBV5-1 and TRBJ2-1, the CDR3 gives the full variable domain: KAGVTQTPRYLIKTRGQQVTLSCSPISGHRSVSWYQQTPGQGLQFLFEYFSETQRNKGNFPGRFSGRQFSNSRSEMNVSTLELGDSALYLCASSLGLAGSYNEQFFGPGTRLTVL.

The genes are TRBV6-6 and TRBJ1-6; D is undetermined. Trimming removed 5 bases from V and 9 bases from J, with 11 bases in between. This CDR3 region has 13 residues. Germline CDR1 and CDR2: MNHNY and SVGAGI (reference sequence). CDR3 loop: CASSQAPPSPLHF. In DNA form, the CDR3 reads TGTGCCAGCAGTCAGGCCCCCCCTTCACCCCTCCACTTT.

V is TRBV9 and J is TRBJ1-2, with 8 bases fitting TRBD1. The germline gives CDR1 SGDLS, CDR2 YYNGEE. This CDR3 has 14 residues. The ends lost 5 bases at V and 6 bases at J; junction bases unmatched: 9. The CDR3 DNA follows: TGTGCCAGCAGTCGTGACAGGGGAGGGGATGGCTACACCTTC. Translation gives CASSRDRGGDGYTF.

This clone was recorded a few times. The V call is TRBV14, the J call TRBJ2-3; 13 nucleotides line up with TRBD2. The CDR3 is 14 residues long. With 2 bases clipped from V and 12 bases from J, the junction kept 5 bases outside the gene matches. Germline-derived CDR1 and CDR2 are SGHDN and FVKESK. The CDR3 DNA follows: TGTGCCAGCAGCCAAAAACTAGCGGGAGGGCCCCAGTATTTT. It translates to CASSQKLAGGPQYF.

In its sample, this clone was seen a few times. The rearrangement uses TRBV2 and TRBJ1-1; possibly TRBD1 for D (6 bases). Per the germline V gene, CDR1 is SNHLY and CDR2 is FYNNEI. Trimming stripped 6 bases from V and 0 bases from J, with 11 bases between. This CDR3 has 14 residues. This CDR3 reads CASSGTTMNTEAFF. CDR3 nucleotides: TGTGCCAGCAGCGGGACAACCATGAACACTGAAGCTTTCTTT.

This clone occurred a few times. The chain has TRBV7-9 and TRBJ2-7, with TRBD1 matching over 7 bases. J gave up 6 bases and V 5 bases, and 10 bases lay outside the gene matches. Germline V gives CDR1 SEHNR, CDR2 FQNEAQ (reference sequence). The CDR3 totals 14 residues. The CDR3 coding sequence is TGTGCCAGCAGCATAAGACAGGGCAGGGGCGAGCAGTACTTC. Its translation: CASSIRQGRGEQYF.

The chain joins TRBV7-7 to TRBJ2-3, with 10 bases matching TRBD2. The CDR3 runs to 14 residues. V lost 8 bases to trimming and J lost 5 bases; unmatched junction nucleotides: 7. Germline V CDR1 and CDR2: SSHAT, FNYEAQ (reference sequence). CDR3 in amino acids: CASGLAGEIDTQYF. The CDR3 DNA is TGTGCCAGCGGTCTAGCGGGAGAGATAGATACGCAGTATTTT.

This chain uses TRBV6-5 with TRBJ2-7, with 10 nucleotides matching TRBD1. There are 15 residues in the CDR3. Germline CDR1 reads MNHEY; CDR2 reads SVGAGI. V was clipped by 6 bases and J by 2 bases; unmatched bases: 7. CDR3 loop: CASRRTGTGAYEQYF. The CDR3 coding sequence is TGTGCCAGCAGACGGACCGGGACAGGGGCCTACGAGCAGTACTTC.

The chain couples TRBV27 to TRBJ2-5, with 7 nucleotides matching TRBD2. Germline values: CDR1 MNHEY, CDR2 SMNVEV (reference sequence). There are 14 residues in the CDR3. V lost 5 bases and J lost 0; bases outside the gene matches: 3. The CDR3 protein is CASSPLADQETQYF. CDR3 nucleotides: TGTGCCAGCAGTCCCCTAGCGGACCAAGAGACCCAGTACTTC.